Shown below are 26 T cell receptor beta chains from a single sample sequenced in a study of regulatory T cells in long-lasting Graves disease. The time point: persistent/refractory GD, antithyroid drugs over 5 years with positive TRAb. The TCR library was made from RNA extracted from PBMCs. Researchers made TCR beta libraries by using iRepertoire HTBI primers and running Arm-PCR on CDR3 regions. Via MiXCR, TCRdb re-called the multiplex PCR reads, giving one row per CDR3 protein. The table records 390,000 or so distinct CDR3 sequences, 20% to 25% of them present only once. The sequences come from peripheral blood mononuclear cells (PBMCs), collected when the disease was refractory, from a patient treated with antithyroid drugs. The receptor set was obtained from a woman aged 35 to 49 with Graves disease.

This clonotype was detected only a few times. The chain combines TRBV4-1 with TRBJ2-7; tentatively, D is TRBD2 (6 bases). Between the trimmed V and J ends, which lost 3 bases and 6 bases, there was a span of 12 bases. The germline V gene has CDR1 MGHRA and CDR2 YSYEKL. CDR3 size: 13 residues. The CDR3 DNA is TGCGCCAGCAGCCACTATCTGGGGGGCGAGCAGTACTTC. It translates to CASSHYLGGEQYF.

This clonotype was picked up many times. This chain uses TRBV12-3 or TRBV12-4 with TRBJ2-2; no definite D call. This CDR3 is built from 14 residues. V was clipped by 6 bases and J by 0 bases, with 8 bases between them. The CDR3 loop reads CASSFVANTGELFF. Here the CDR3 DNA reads TGTGCCAGCAGCTTTGTAGCGAACACCGGGGAGCTGTTTTTT.

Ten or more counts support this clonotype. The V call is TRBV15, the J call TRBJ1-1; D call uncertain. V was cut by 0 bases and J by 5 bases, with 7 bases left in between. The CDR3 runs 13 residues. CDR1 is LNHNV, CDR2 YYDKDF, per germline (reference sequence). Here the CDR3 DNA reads TGTGCCACCAGCAGAGATCTGCGGACTGAAGCTTTCTTT. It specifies CATSRDLRTEAFF.

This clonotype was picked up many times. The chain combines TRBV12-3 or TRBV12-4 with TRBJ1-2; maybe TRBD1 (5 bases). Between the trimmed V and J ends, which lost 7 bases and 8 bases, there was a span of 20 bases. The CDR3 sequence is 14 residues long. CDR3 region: CASTKTGLPWGYTF. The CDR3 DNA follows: TGTGCCAGCACCAAAACGGGACTCCCGTGGGGCTACACCTTC.

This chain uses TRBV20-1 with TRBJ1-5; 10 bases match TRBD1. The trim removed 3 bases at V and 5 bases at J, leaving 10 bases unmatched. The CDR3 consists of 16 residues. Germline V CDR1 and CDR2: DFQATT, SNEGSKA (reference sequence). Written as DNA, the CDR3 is TGCAGTGCTAGGGGGGGGGACAGGGGATTCGATCAGCCCCAGCATTTT. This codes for CSARGGDRGFDQPQHF.

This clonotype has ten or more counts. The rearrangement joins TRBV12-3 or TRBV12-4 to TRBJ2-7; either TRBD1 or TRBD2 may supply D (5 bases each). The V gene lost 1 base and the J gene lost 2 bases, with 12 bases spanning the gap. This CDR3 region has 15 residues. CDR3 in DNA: TGTGCCAGCAGTTTAGATCCGGGACGGACCTACGAGCAGTACTTC. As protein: CASSLDPGRTYEQYF.

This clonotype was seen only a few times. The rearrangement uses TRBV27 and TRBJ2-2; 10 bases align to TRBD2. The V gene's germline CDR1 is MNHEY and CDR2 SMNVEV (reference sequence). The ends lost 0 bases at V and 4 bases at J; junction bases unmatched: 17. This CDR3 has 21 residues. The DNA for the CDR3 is TGTGCCAGCAGTTTATCGGTGCAGAAGGGAGCTAGCGGGAGTTTCACCGGGGAGCTGTTTTTT. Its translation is CASSLSVQKGASGSFTGELFF.

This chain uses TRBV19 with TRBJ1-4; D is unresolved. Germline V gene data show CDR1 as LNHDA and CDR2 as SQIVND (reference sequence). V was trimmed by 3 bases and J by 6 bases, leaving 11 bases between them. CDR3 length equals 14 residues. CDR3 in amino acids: CASSIFRRDEKLFF. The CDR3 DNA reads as TGTGCCAGTAGTATCTTTCGACGAGATGAAAAACTGTTTTTT.

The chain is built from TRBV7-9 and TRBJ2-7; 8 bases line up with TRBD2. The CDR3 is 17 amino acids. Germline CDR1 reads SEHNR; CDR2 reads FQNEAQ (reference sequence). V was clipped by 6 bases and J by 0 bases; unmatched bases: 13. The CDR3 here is CASRNITGGRTSYEQYF. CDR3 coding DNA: TGTGCCAGCAGAAATATTACGGGCGGGAGGACCTCCTACGAGCAGTACTTC.

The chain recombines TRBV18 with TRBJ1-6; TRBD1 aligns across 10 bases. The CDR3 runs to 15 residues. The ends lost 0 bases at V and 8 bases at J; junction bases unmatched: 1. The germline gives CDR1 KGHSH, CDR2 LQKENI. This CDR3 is CASSPPDRGHSPLHF. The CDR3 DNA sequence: TGTGCCAGCTCACCACCAGACAGGGGGCATTCACCCCTCCACTTT.

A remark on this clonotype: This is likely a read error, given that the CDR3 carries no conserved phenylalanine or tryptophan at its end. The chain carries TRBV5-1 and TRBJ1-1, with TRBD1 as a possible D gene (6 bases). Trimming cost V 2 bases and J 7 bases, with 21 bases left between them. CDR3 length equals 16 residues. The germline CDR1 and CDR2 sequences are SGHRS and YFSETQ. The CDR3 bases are TGCGCCAGCAGCTTTTCGGGGGGCAAGGGGAGTGGTGAAGCTTTCCTT. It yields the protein CASSFSGGKGSGEAFL.

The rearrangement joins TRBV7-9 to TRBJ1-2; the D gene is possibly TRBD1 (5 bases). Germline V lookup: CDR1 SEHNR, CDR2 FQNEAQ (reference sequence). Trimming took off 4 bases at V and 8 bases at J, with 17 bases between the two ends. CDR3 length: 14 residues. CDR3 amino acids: CASSSPSGGEGYTF. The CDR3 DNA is TGTGCCAGCAGCTCACCCTCGGGGGGTGAAGGCTACACCTTC. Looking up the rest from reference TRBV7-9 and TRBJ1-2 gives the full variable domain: DTGVSQNPRHKITKRGQNVTFRCDPISEHNRLYWYRQTLGQGPEFLTYFQNEAQLEKSRLLSDRFSAERPKGSFSTLEIQRTEQGDSAMYLCASSSPSGGEGYTFGSGTRLTVV.

The CDR3 region has the DNA TGTGCCAGCAGTTCTTGGCAGGGACGACAGCCCCAGCATTTT. The encoded protein is CASSSWQGRQPQHF. The chain carries TRBV27 and TRBJ1-5; a possible D gene is TRBD1 (5 bases). This CDR3 is built from 14 residues. V gave up 4 bases and J gave up 7 bases, with 14 bases separating them. Germline-derived CDR1 and CDR2 are MNHEY and SMNVEV (reference sequence).

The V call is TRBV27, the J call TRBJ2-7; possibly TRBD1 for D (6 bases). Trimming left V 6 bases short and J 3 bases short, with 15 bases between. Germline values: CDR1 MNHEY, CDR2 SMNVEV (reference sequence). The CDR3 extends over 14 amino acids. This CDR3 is CASSGGQFYYEQYF. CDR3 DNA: TGTGCCAGCAGCGGCGGACAGTTTTACTACGAGCAGTACTTC.

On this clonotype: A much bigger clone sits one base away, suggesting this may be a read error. The CDR3 DNA sequence: TGTGCCAGCACTCCCCGCGGTCTAGGGAGCACTGAAGCTTCCTTT. It yields the protein CASTPRGLGSTEASF. V and J are TRBV28 and TRBJ1-1; no definite D call. The V gene's germline CDR1 is MDHEN and CDR2 SYDVKM. This CDR3 contains 15 residues. The full variable domain, rest sourced from reference TRBV28 and TRBJ1-1, is DVKVTQSSRYLVKRTGEKVFLECVQDMDHENMFWYRQDPGLGLRLIYFSYDVKMKEKGDIPEGYSVSREKKERFSLILESASTNQTSMYLCASTPRGLGSTEASFGQGTRLTVV.

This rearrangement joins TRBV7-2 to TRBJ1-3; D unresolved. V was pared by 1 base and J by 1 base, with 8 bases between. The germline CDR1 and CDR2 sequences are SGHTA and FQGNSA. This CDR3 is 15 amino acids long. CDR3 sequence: CASSLVARSGNTIYF. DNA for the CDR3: TGTGCCAGCAGCTTAGTGGCCCGTTCTGGAAACACCATATATTTT. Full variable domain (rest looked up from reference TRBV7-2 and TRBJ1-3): GAGVSQSPSNKVTEKGKDVELRCDPISGHTALYWYRQSLGQGLEFLIYFQGNSAPDKSGLPSDRFSAERTGGSVSTLTIQRTQQEDSAVYLCASSLVARSGNTIYFGEGSWLTVV.

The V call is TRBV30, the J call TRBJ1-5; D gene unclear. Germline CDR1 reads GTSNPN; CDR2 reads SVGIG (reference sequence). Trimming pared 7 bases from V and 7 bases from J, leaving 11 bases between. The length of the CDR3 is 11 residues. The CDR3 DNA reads TGTGCCTACTCAAAGGGACAGCCCCAGCATTTT. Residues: CAYSKGQPQHF.

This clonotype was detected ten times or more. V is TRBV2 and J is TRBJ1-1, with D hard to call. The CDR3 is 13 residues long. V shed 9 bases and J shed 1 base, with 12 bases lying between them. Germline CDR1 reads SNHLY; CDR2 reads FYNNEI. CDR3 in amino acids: CASLHGPNTEAFF. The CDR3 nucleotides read TGTGCCAGTCTCCATGGACCGAACACTGAAGCTTTCTTT.

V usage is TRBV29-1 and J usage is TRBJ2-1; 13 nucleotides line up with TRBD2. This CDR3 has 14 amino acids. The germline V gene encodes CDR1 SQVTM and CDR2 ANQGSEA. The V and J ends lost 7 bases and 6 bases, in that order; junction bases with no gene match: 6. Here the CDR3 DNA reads TGCAGCGCCGTCAGGACTAGCGGGGGCAATGAGCAGTTCTTC. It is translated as CSAVRTSGGNEQFF.

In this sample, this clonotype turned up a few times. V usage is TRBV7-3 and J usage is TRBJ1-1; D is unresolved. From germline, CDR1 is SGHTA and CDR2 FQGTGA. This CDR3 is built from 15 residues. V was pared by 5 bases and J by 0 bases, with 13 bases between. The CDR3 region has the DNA TGTGCCAGCAGCCCCACTCCAGGAGTGAACACTGAAGCTTTCTTT. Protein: CASSPTPGVNTEAFF.

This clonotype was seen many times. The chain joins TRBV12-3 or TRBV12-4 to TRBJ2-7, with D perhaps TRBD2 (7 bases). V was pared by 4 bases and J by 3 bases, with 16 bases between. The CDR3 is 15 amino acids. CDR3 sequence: CASSSGVRGSYEQYF. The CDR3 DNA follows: TGTGCCAGCAGTTCAGGGGTGCGGGGGAGCTACGAGCAGTACTTC.

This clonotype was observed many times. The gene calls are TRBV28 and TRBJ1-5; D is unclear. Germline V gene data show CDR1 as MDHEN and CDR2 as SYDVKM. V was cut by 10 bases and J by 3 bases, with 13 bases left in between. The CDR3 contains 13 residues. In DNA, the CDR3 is TGTGCCACTAAGGTCCGAACCAATCAGCCCCAGCATTTT. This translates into CATKVRTNQPQHF.

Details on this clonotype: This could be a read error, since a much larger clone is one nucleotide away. This CDR3 reads CSVPRHQNTGEPFF. The CDR3 bases are TGCAGCGTTCCTAGACATCAGAACACCGGGGAGCCGTTTTTT. J is TRBJ2-2 and V is TRBV29-1; weak D call: TRBD2 (5 bases). Germline assignment: CDR1 SQVTM and CDR2 ANQGSEA. The CDR3 loop spans 14 amino acids.

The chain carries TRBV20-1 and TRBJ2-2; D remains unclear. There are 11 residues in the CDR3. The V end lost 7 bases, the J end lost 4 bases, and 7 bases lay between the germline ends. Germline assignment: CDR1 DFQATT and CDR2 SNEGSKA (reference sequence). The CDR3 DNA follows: TGCAGTGTCCCGTTCACCGGGGAGCTGTTTTTT. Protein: CSVPFTGELFF.

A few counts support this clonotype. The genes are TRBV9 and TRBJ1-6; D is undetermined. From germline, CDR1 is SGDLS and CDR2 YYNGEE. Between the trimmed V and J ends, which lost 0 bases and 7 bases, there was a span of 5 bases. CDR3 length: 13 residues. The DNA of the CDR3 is TGTGCCAGCAGCGTAGAAGGGAATTCACCCCTCCACTTT. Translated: CASSVEGNSPLHF.

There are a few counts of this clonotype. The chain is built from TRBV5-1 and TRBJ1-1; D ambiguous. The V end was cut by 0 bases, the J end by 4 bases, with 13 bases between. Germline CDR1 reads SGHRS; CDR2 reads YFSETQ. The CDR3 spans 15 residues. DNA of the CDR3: TGCGCCAGCAGCTTGGCGCTTGGGGTGAGCACTGAAGCTTTCTTT. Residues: CASSLALGVSTEAFF.